Below are 6 T cell receptor beta chains sequenced from a single sample in a study of long-term antiretroviral therapy in people with HIV. They ran version v3.0 of the immunoSEQ assay at survey level. Assay used: immunoSEQ multiplex PCR; TCRdb lists only in-frame clones, some missing. The sample lists about 24,000 clones, approximately 80% seen once, with 4.5% to 6% in the top ten. The sample was unsorted PBMCs, taken 4.4 years after starting antiretroviral therapy. The receptors originated from a young man with HIV.

The gene calls are TRBV7-6 and TRBJ2-2; D is possibly TRBD2 (6 bases). The CDR3 is made up of 13 amino acids. Trimming took off 8 bases at V and 5 bases at J, with 12 bases between the two ends. Germline V gene lookup returns CDR1 SGHVS and CDR2 FNYEAQ. The CDR3 DNA reads as TGTGCCAGCCGAGGGGACTGGACCGGGGAGCTGTTTTTT. Amino acid sequence: CASRGDWTGELFF.

J is TRBJ2-7 and V is TRBV18; D might be TRBD2 (6 bases). Trimming shortened V by 8 bases and J by 1 base, and 6 bases separated the two germline ends. The CDR3 has 11 residues. Germline CDR1 reads KGHSH; CDR2 reads LQKENI. This CDR3 reads CASGRSYEQYF. The DNA of the CDR3 is TGTGCCAGCGGGAGGTCCTACGAGCAGTACTTC.

J is TRBJ2-3 and V is TRBV6-5, with 9 bases lining up with TRBD1. Germline CDR1 reads MNHEY; CDR2 reads SVGAGI. The CDR3 is 15 amino acids. V shed 0 bases and J 6 bases; nucleotides not matched to a gene: 4. The CDR3: CASSYSTGGWDTQYF. The CDR3 DNA follows: TGTGCCAGCAGTTACTCAACAGGGGGCTGGGATACGCAGTATTTT.

The genes are TRBV19 and TRBJ1-4, with D unresolved. Between the trimmed V and J ends, which lost 1 base and 3 bases, there was a span of 6 bases. Germline CDR1 and CDR2: LNHDA and SQIVND (reference sequence). There are 14 residues in the CDR3. The CDR3 nucleotides are TGTGCCAGTAGTATAGGTCTTTCTAATGAAAAACTGTTTTTT. This encodes CASSIGLSNEKLFF.

The J gene is TRBJ1-1, the V gene TRBV5-6, with TRBD1 as a possible D gene (5 bases). With 2 bases removed from V and 6 bases from J, the gap between germline ends came to 11 bases. The germline V gene encodes CDR1 SGHDT and CDR2 YYEEEE. This CDR3 comprises 13 residues. CDR3 in DNA: TGTGCCAGCAGCTTAGGCAGGGCCCCTGAAGCTTTCTTT. Amino acid sequence: CASSLGRAPEAFF.

This clone was recorded once. This chain uses TRBV19 with TRBJ1-1, with a weak D call TRBD1 (6 bases). Trimming shortened V by 5 bases and J by 1 base, and 8 bases separated the two germline ends. The germline CDR1 and CDR2 sequences are LNHDA and SQIVND (reference sequence). The CDR3 is 13 residues long. CDR3 nucleotides: TGTGCCAGTAGTTGGACAGAGAACACTGAAGCTTTCTTT. Its translation: CASSWTENTEAFF.